One sample yielded the 4 T cell receptor beta chains listed below, sequenced in a study of cytomegalovirus exposure and HLA in healthy donors. Both 60 Vbeta primers and 13 Jbeta primers went into the PCR. Repertoires were generated with immunoSEQ multiplex PCR, while TCRdb's copy carries only in-frame clones and drops some. The sample records about 150,000 clones, approximately 75% being singletons. The sequencing input was PBMCs. The receptors originated from a man aged 18-30 years in good health and CMV-seronegative.

The chain carries TRBV29-1 and TRBJ1-3, with D unclear. CDR3 size: 12 residues. Per the germline V gene, CDR1 is SQVTM and CDR2 is ANQGSEA. Trimming shortened V by 4 bases and J by 2 bases, and 6 bases separated the two germline ends. CDR3 protein: CSVAPAGNTIYF. CDR3 bases: TGCAGCGTTGCGCCGGCTGGAAACACCATATATTTT.

The chain uses TRBV18 and TRBJ1-1, with D possibly being TRBD1 (5 bases). This CDR3 comprises 16 residues. The ends were cut back, 5 bases at V and 0 bases at J, with 16 bases in the middle. Germline V gives CDR1 KGHSH, CDR2 LQKENI. The CDR3 DNA is TGTGCCAGCTCAGACAGAAGAATGGTCTTGAACACTGAAGCTTTCTTT. Translating it yields CASSDRRMVLNTEAFF.

The chain employs TRBV7-9 and TRBJ2-7; no reliable D call. The CDR3 is 16 amino acids. V gave up 1 base and J gave up 3 bases, with 16 bases separating them. From germline, CDR1 is SEHNR and CDR2 FQNEAQ (reference sequence). The CDR3: CASSLVRSSPNYEQYF. CDR3 in DNA: TGTGCCAGCAGCTTAGTGAGGAGTTCCCCAAACTACGAGCAGTACTTC.

There are a few counts of this clone. V and J are TRBV7-9 and TRBJ1-1; D is possibly TRBD1 (6 bases). The CDR3 spans 13 residues. Germline CDR1 and CDR2: SEHNR and FQNEAQ (reference sequence). Trimming stripped 6 bases from V and 4 bases from J, with 12 bases between. The CDR3 sequence: CASRTQGVTEAFF. The CDR3 DNA reads as TGTGCCAGCAGAACACAGGGAGTCACTGAAGCTTTCTTT.